The rows below give T cell receptor beta chains drawn from one sample of a study of blood T cell repertoires in COVID-19. Generated by immunoSEQ multiplex PCR, the TCRdb table keeps only in-frame clones and is missing some. The sample records about 220,000 clones, 88% being singletons. Specimen: PBMCs or T cells enriched from blood (not recorded which). The origin of the receptors is a woman in her twenties or thirties who had recovered from COVID-19. Both conserved end residues are part of each CDR3. A D gene is named only where the DNA matches it firmly. Only some rows state a clone size, as once, few, many or a class for expanded clones.

TRBV7-3,once,TRBD2,TRBJ2-3,TGTGCCAGCAGCTTAGCTAGCGGGGGGGCGAATACGCAGTATTTT,CASSLASGGANTQYF
TRBV19,-,TRBD1,TRBJ1-1,TGTGCCAGTAGTATAACAGGGGGGATCACTGAAGCTTTCTTT,CASSITGGITEAFF
TRBV28,-,-,TRBJ1-2,TGTGCCAGCAGTTTCACTGCTATCTATGGCTACACCTTC,CASSFTAIYGYTF
TRBV11-2,-,TRBD2,TRBJ2-5,TGTGCCAGCGCCCGATGGAAGCGGGGGTACCAAGAGACCCAGTACTTC,CASARWKRGYQETQYF
TRBV19,-,TRBD2,TRBJ2-1,TGTGCCAGTAGTCCCAATGGGCGCGGGGGGGTCTTTGAAAATGAGCAGTTCTTC,CASSPNGRGGVFENEQFF
TRBV28,-,-,TRBJ1-3,TGTGCCAGCAGTTTGCTCAGGGGAATTGGGGGAAACACCATATATTTT,CASSLLRGIGGNTIYF
TRBV6-6,-,TRBD2,TRBJ2-2,TGTGCCAGCAGTAGATTAGCGGGGGGGGCCCCTGTTAGCACCGGGGAGCTGTTTTTT,CASSRLAGGAPVSTGELFF
TRBV4-1,few,TRBD1,TRBJ1-2,TGCGCCAGCAGCCAAGCCGGGACAGGGAGGGGCAGGGGCTACACCTTC,CASSQAGTGRGRGYTF
TRBV7-9,-,TRBD1,TRBJ2-3,TGTGCCAGCAGCTTACAGGGACAGGGCACAGATACGCAGTATTTT,CASSLQGQGTDTQYF
TRBV5-5,-,-,TRBJ1-1,TGTGCCAGCAGCCCGGGACTACTAATGAACACTGAAGCTTTCTTT,CASSPGLLMNTEAFF
TRBV12-3/TRBV12-4,-,TRBD1,TRBJ1-2,TGTGCCAGCAGTTTAGACAGGGGAGGCGGCTACACCTTC,CASSLDRGGGYTF
TRBV23-1,-,TRBD1,TRBJ1-4,TGCGCCAGCAGTCACTCGACAGGGACGGATGAAAAACTGTTTTTT,CASSHSTGTDEKLFF
TRBV19,-,-,TRBJ1-5,TGTGCCAGTGTGGCAAGCAGGGGCAATCAGCCCCAGCATTTT,CASVASRGNQPQHF
TRBV11-2,-,TRBD1,TRBJ1-2,TGTGCCAGCAGCCCAACGAGGACAGGGGCAAATGGCTACACCTTC,CASSPTRTGANGYTF
TRBV5-6,-,TRBD1,TRBJ1-2,TGTGCCAGCAGCGGGACAGGGTTGAACTATGGCTACACCTTC,CASSGTGLNYGYTF
TRBV7-2,-,TRBD2,TRBJ2-3,TGTGCCAGCAGCTCGGGACTAGCTTTCACAGATACGCAGTATTTT,CASSSGLAFTDTQYF
TRBV4-3,-,-,TRBJ1-2,TGCGCCAGCAGCCTGGGTTGGGCAAACTATGGCTACACCTTC,CASSLGWANYGYTF
TRBV28,once,-,TRBJ1-1,TGTGCCAGCAAGACAGACACTGAAGCTTTCTTT,CASKTDTEAFF
TRBV4-2,-,TRBD1,TRBJ2-3,TGTGCCAGCTCGACACCGGGACAGGGAGCAGATACGCAGTATTTT,CASSTPGQGADTQYF
TRBV7-2,-,-,TRBJ1-5,TGTGCCAGCAGCTTAGATGGGGCTGAAAATCAGCCCCAGCATTTT,CASSLDGAENQPQHF
TRBV12-3/TRBV12-4,-,-,TRBJ2-1,TGTGCCAGCAGTTTTGGGGCAAGCAATGAGCAGTTCTTC,CASSFGASNEQFF
TRBV15,once,-,TRBJ1-2,TGTGCCACCAGCAGAGTTTTACAGGGAGGGGAAGGCTACACCTTC,CATSRVLQGGEGYTF
TRBV7-3,-,-,TRBJ1-1,TGTGCCAGCAGCCCGGGACACATGAACACTGAAGCTTTCTTT,CASSPGHMNTEAFF
TRBV7-9,-,-,TRBJ1-5,TGTGCCAGCAGCTTTGGGCCAGGGCATCAGCCCCAGCATTTT,CASSFGPGHQPQHF
TRBV4-1,-,TRBD1,TRBJ2-1,TGCGCCAGCAGCCAAGATCGAGGGGGCGCGATGTACAATGAGCAGTTCTTC,CASSQDRGGAMYNEQFF
TRBV27,-,-,TRBJ2-7,TGTGCCAGCTTTGGACAGCGCATCCACGAGCAGTACTTC,CASFGQRIHEQYF
TRBV10-3,-,TRBD2,TRBJ2-3,TGTGCCATCAGTTTCGTCTGGCGGGGGGGCCGCGATACGCAGTATTTT,CAISFVWRGGRDTQYF
TRBV19,-,TRBD1,TRBJ1-1,TGTGCCAGTAGTGGGACAGTGAACACTGAAGCTTTCTTT,CASSGTVNTEAFF